These 21 T cell receptor beta chains came from one sample sequenced in a study of shared clonotypes between healthy human individuals. Produced via immunoSEQ multiplex PCR; TCRdb's table is partial and in-frame only. This table has fewer than 600,000 clones, approximately 79% appearing once. Sequenced input: PBMCs. The source is a woman aged 35 to 49 in good health. Some clones in this sample may be carry-over from other donors' samples.

This clone was seen a handful of times. The chain recombines TRBV11-2 with TRBJ2-2; 8 positions agree with TRBD1. The germline CDR1 and CDR2 sequences are SGHAT and FQNNGV. The V and J ends lost 5 bases and 3 bases, in that order; junction bases with no gene match: 11. The CDR3 has 17 residues. The CDR3 is CASSPQGARPHTGELFF. The DNA for the CDR3 is TGTGCCAGCAGCCCGCAGGGGGCGCGTCCGCACACCGGGGAGCTGTTTTTT.

The CDR3 loop is CASSVGTLEDTQYF. CDR3 DNA sequence: TGTGCCAGCAGCGTAGGAACTTTAGAAGATACGCAGTATTTT. The chain carries TRBV9 and TRBJ2-3; D unclear. In germline, CDR1 is SGDLS, CDR2 YYNGEE. CDR3 length equals 14 residues. Trimming took off 0 bases at V and 5 bases at J, with 10 bases between the two ends.

J is TRBJ2-3 and V is TRBV18; 9 bases map to TRBD1. J gave up 0 bases and V 3 bases, and 1 base lay outside the gene matches. CDR3 length equals 15 residues. Germline V gene data show CDR1 as KGHSH and CDR2 as LQKENI. The CDR3 DNA sequence: TGTGCCAGCTCACCGGGACAGGGTAGCACAGATACGCAGTATTTT. Translation gives CASSPGQGSTDTQYF.

The J gene is TRBJ2-1, the V gene TRBV7-3; D is perhaps TRBD1 (6 bases). Germline V CDR1 and CDR2: SGHTA, FQGTGA. The CDR3 covers 15 residues. V was clipped by 1 base and J by 5 bases, with 12 bases between them. The CDR3 protein is CASSLMRTENNEQFF. CDR3 DNA sequence: TGTGCCAGCAGCTTAATGCGGACAGAAAACAATGAGCAGTTCTTC. Supplemented by reference TRBV7-3 and TRBJ2-1, the full variable domain reads GAGVSQTPSNKVTEKGKYVELRCDPISGHTALYWYRQSLGQGPEFLIYFQGTGAADDSGLPNDRFFAVRPEGSVSTLKIQRTERGDSAVYLCASSLMRTENNEQFFGPGTRLTVL.

The chain joins TRBV6-5 to TRBJ2-1; D uncertain. The CDR3 runs 13 residues. V was cut by 1 base and J by 9 bases, with 10 bases left in between. Looked up from germline, CDR1 is MNHEY and CDR2 is SVGAGI. CDR3 sequence (DNA): TGTGCCAGCAGTTACTGGACCGATGGTGAGCAGTTCTTC. The encoded protein is CASSYWTDGEQFF.

This clone was detected only a few times. Given a much more abundant clone one base away, this may be a read error. CDR3 coding DNA: TGTGCCAGCAGTGAAGGGAGTCAGCCCCAGCATTTT. Translation: CASSEGSQPQHF. The chain couples TRBV6-1 to TRBJ1-5; D gene unclear. CDR3 length: 12 amino acids. Trimming left V 1 base short and J 6 bases short, with 4 bases between. Germline loops: CDR1 MNHNS, CDR2 SASEGT.

Regarding this clone: With a much larger clone just one base away, this may be a read error. The rearrangement joins TRBV27 to TRBJ2-7; 9 bases match TRBD2. This CDR3 spans 14 amino acids. CDR1 and CDR2 (germline): MNHEY, SMNVEV (reference sequence). After removal of 3 bases from V and 0 bases from J, the junction contained 0 bases not matched to a gene. This CDR3 reads CASSFSGSSYEQYF. The CDR3 DNA reads TGTGCCAGCAGTTTTAGCGGGAGCTCCTACGAGCAGTACTTC.

This clone is a singleton in its sample. The genes are TRBV10-1 and TRBJ2-1; 11 bases are shared with TRBD1. V lost 6 bases to trimming and J lost 4 bases; unmatched junction nucleotides: 5. Germline V gene lookup returns CDR1 WNHNN and CDR2 SYGVQD (reference sequence). The CDR3 is made up of 15 amino acids. This CDR3 is CASSTGTGGYNEQFF. For the CDR3, the DNA is TGCGCCAGCAGCACCGGGACAGGGGGGTACAATGAGCAGTTCTTC.

This rearrangement joins TRBV27 to TRBJ1-3; D gene uncertain. CDR1 and CDR2 from the germline V gene are MNHEY and SMNVEV (reference sequence). This CDR3 has 13 residues. The V end lost 0 bases, the J end lost 2 bases, and 2 bases lay between the germline ends. The DNA for the CDR3 is TGTGCCAGCAGTTTATCCGCTGGAAACACCATATATTTT. Amino acids: CASSLSAGNTIYF.

This clone was picked up a small number of times. The rearrangement uses TRBV7-9 and TRBJ1-1; D possibly corresponds to TRBD1 (6 bases). The CDR3 spans 15 residues. V lost 7 bases, J lost 4 bases, and 19 bases lay in between. CDR1 is SEHNR and CDR2 is FQNEAQ in the germline V gene (reference sequence). CDR3 in amino acids: CASTKANRAGTEAFF. The CDR3 DNA is TGTGCCAGCACCAAAGCAAACAGGGCGGGCACTGAAGCTTTCTTT.

The CDR3 spells CASSLAGVVETQYF. Here the CDR3 DNA reads TGTGCCAGCAGCTTGGCAGGGGTGGTAGAGACCCAGTACTTC. The chain joins TRBV5-8 to TRBJ2-5; possible D gene TRBD1, 6 bases. CDR3 size: 14 residues. Germline V lookup: CDR1 SGHTS, CDR2 YDEGEE. The V and J ends lost 0 bases and 4 bases respectively, with 10 bases between them.

This rearrangement joins TRBV25-1 to TRBJ2-1; D is perhaps TRBD1 or TRBD2 (5 bases each). The V and J ends lost 6 bases and 7 bases respectively, with 13 bases between them. The CDR3 totals 13 residues. The germline V gene encodes CDR1 MGHDK and CDR2 SYGVNS. The CDR3 loop reads CASSRPGPNEQFF. CDR3 nucleotides: TGTGCCAGCAGCCGACCGGGGCCGAATGAGCAGTTCTTC. The full variable domain, completed using reference TRBV25-1 and TRBJ2-1, is EADIYQTPRYLVIGTGKKITLECSQTMGHDKMYWYQQDPGMELHLIHYSYGVNSTEKGDLSSESTVSRIRTEHFPLTLESARPSHTSQYLCASSRPGPNEQFFGPGTRLTVL.

The chain links TRBV7-2 to TRBJ2-3; D is undetermined. Germline V gene data show CDR1 as SGHTA and CDR2 as FQGNSA. V was clipped by 6 bases and J by 4 bases, with 8 bases between them. CDR3 length: 12 residues. The CDR3 DNA follows: TGTGCCAGCAGTCTATACGCAGATACGCAGTATTTT. Translation: CASSLYADTQYF.

The gene calls are TRBV4-2 and TRBJ2-1, with 10 bases aligning to TRBD2. With 1 base clipped from V and 5 bases from J, the junction kept 5 bases outside the gene matches. Germline V gene sequence: CDR1 LGHNA, CDR2 YNFKEQ. This CDR3 has 16 residues. CDR3 in amino acids: CASSQARTSGDNEQFF. DNA for the CDR3: TGTGCCAGCAGCCAAGCACGGACTAGCGGCGACAATGAGCAGTTCTTC.

The gene calls are TRBV19 and TRBJ2-6, with no clear D. The CDR3 is made up of 15 amino acids. Germline V gene lookup returns CDR1 LNHDA and CDR2 SQIVND (reference sequence). V was trimmed by 3 bases and J by 1 base, leaving 7 bases between them. CDR3 in DNA: TGTGCCAGTAGTATTGGACCTTCTGGGGCCAACGTCCTGACTTTC. The encoded protein is CASSIGPSGANVLTF.

The J gene is TRBJ2-6, the V gene TRBV7-8; tentative D call: TRBD2 (5 bases). V shed 0 bases and J shed 0 bases, with 15 bases lying between them. This CDR3 spans 19 amino acids. Germline V gene sequence: CDR1 SGHVS, CDR2 FQNEAQ. The CDR3 nucleotides are TGTGCCAGCAGCTTAGCAGCGGCTAGGGCTCTCTCTGGGGCCAACGTCCTGACTTTC. This codes for CASSLAAARALSGANVLTF. The variable domain in full, completed from reference TRBV7-8 and TRBJ2-6, reads GAGVSQSPRYKVAKRGQDVALRCDPISGHVSLFWYQQALGQGPEFLTYFQNEAQLDKSGLPSDRFFAERPEGSVSTLKIQRTQQEDSAVYLCASSLAAARALSGANVLTFGAGSRLTVL.

V usage is TRBV18 and J usage is TRBJ2-2; weak D call: TRBD1 (5 bases). The germline V and J ends were trimmed by 3 bases and 0 bases, with 11 bases remaining between them. Germline-derived CDR1 and CDR2 are KGHSH and LQKENI. The CDR3 consists of 16 residues. As DNA, the CDR3 is TGTGCCAGCTCACCTAGAGGCAGGGCGAACACCGGGGAGCTGTTTTTT. Translated, it gives CASSPRGRANTGELFF.

Comment on this clone: The identical CDR3 is also encoded by other nucleotide sequences in the sample. V and J are TRBV7-8 and TRBJ1-3, with unresolved D. The CDR3 spans 15 residues. Trimming pared 1 base from V and 0 bases from J, leaving 7 bases between. The V gene's germline CDR1 is SGHVS and CDR2 FQNEAQ. This CDR3 is CASSLGRSSGNTIYF. CDR3 nucleotides: TGTGCCAGCAGCTTAGGACGGAGCTCTGGAAACACCATATATTTT.

The genes are TRBV18 and TRBJ2-5; a possible D gene is TRBD1 (6 bases). Trimming took 2 bases from V and 5 from J, leaving 9 bases between them. The CDR3 has 13 amino acids. CDR1 is KGHSH and CDR2 is LQKENI in the germline V gene. CDR3 sequence (DNA): TGTGCCAGCTCACCAAACAGGGCCGAGACCCAGTACTTC. The encoded protein is CASSPNRAETQYF. The whole variable domain, remainder taken from reference TRBV18 and TRBJ2-5, is NAGVMQNPRHLVRRRGQEARLRCSPMKGHSHVYWYRQLPEEGLKFMVYLQKENIIDESGMPKERFSAEFPKEGPSILRIQQVVRGDSAAYFCASSPNRAETQYFGPGTRLLVL.

The chain has TRBV5-5 and TRBJ2-7; 8 positions agree with TRBD2. V lost 1 base, J lost 1 base, and 10 bases stayed unmatched. Looked up from germline, CDR1 is SGHKS and CDR2 is YYEKEE (reference sequence). This CDR3 has 17 residues. The CDR3 sequence is CASSLKGAGGGSYEQYF. The CDR3 DNA reads as TGTGCCAGCAGCTTGAAAGGGGCGGGAGGCGGATCCTACGAGCAGTACTTC.

The CDR3 coding sequence is TGTGCCAGCAGTTCCAGCCATGGGGGGTCCTACGAGCAGTACTTC. Its protein is CASSSSHGGSYEQYF. The chain carries TRBV28 and TRBJ2-7; a possible D gene is TRBD2 (6 bases). The V gene lost 4 bases and the J gene lost 1 base, with 14 bases spanning the gap. The CDR3 is 15 amino acids. Germline V gene sequence: CDR1 MDHEN, CDR2 SYDVKM.